The next 25 T cell receptor beta chains were all read from a single sample in a study of blood T cell repertoires in COVID-19. The repertoire was sequenced with immunoSEQ multiplex PCR; TCRdb's copy has only in-frame clones and lacks some. The data hold some 180,000 clones, with approximately 89% observed a single time. The sequenced sample was peripheral blood. The source is a woman aged 55-70 years with acute or convalescent COVID-19.

The V call is TRBV6-5, the J call TRBJ1-1; 7 bases map to TRBD1. V lost 8 bases and J lost 6; bases outside the gene matches: 9. The CDR3 consists of 13 residues. CDR1 is MNHEY and CDR2 is SVGAGI in the germline V gene. This CDR3 is CASAATGSAEAFF. For the CDR3, the DNA is TGTGCCAGCGCGGCGACAGGGAGCGCTGAAGCTTTCTTT.

V is TRBV5-1 and J is TRBJ1-1, with D hard to call. From germline, CDR1 is SGHRS and CDR2 YFSETQ. Trimming shortened V by 1 base and J by 0 bases, and 7 bases separated the two germline ends. The CDR3 length is 14 residues. CDR3 in amino acids: CASSLHGMNTEAFF. The CDR3 DNA follows: TGCGCCAGCAGCTTGCACGGGATGAACACTGAAGCTTTCTTT.

The rearrangement links TRBV11-3 to TRBJ2-6, with a possible D match to TRBD1 (6 bases). The V end was cut by 5 bases, the J end by 0 bases, with 8 bases between. The germline CDR1 and CDR2 sequences are SGHNT and YENEEA. There are 15 residues in the CDR3. DNA of the CDR3: TGTGCCAGCAGCGCAGGGGTCTCTGGGGCCAACGTCCTGACTTTC. It codes for CASSAGVSGANVLTF. The full variable domain, completed using reference TRBV11-3 and TRBJ2-6, is EAGVVQSPRYKIIEKKQPVAFWCNPISGHNTLYWYLQNLGQGPELLIRYENEEAVDDSQLPKDRFSAERLKGVDSTLKIQPAELGDSAVYLCASSAGVSGANVLTFGAGSRLTVL.

In this sample, this clone turned up a few times. The chain links TRBV20-1 to TRBJ2-3, with TRBD2 matching 12 bases. The germline gives CDR1 DFQATT, CDR2 SNEGSKA (reference sequence). V lost 3 bases and J lost 8; bases outside the gene matches: 9. The CDR3 contains 15 residues. This CDR3 reads CSASRLAGVRATQYF. The CDR3 bases are TGCAGTGCTAGTCGACTAGCGGGAGTGCGAGCTACGCAGTATTTT.

The chain joins TRBV9 to TRBJ2-3; 7 bases agree with TRBD2. CDR3 size: 16 residues. Germline V gene lookup returns CDR1 SGDLS and CDR2 YYNGEE. V lost 0 bases, J lost 0 bases, and 4 bases stayed unmatched. The CDR3 bases are TGTGCCAGCAGCGTAGAGCGGGGTTCTAGCACAGATACGCAGTATTTT. Amino acid sequence: CASSVERGSSTDTQYF.

The chain has TRBV11-2 and TRBJ1-1; D unclear. Deletions cut 0 bases from V and 1 base from J, with 6 bases between. There are 14 residues in the CDR3. From germline, CDR1 is SGHAT and CDR2 FQNNGV. The CDR3 region has the DNA TGTGCCAGCAGCTTAGATCCCCAGAACACTGAAGCTTTCTTT. This gives the protein CASSLDPQNTEAFF.

The CDR3 spells CASTTNPGQNSPLHF. In nucleotides, the CDR3 is TGTGCCAGCACCACTAACCCCGGACAGAATTCACCCCTCCACTTT. The rearrangement uses TRBV11-2 and TRBJ1-6; D perhaps matches TRBD1 (6 bases). Germline values: CDR1 SGHAT, CDR2 FQNNGV. V was clipped by 7 bases and J by 7 bases, with 17 bases between them. The CDR3 has 15 residues.

The rearrangement joins TRBV28 to TRBJ2-3; 12 bases line up with TRBD2. CDR3 length: 16 amino acids. Unmatched junction bases numbered 11, after V lost 5 bases and J lost 8 bases. CDR1 MDHEN and CDR2 SYDVKM come from the germline V gene. The CDR3 is CASSTRTSGTRGTQYF. The CDR3, as DNA: TGTGCCAGCAGTACCCGGACTAGCGGGACACGGGGTACGCAGTATTTT.

This sequence joins TRBV11-3 and TRBJ1-1, with D possibly matching TRBD1 (5 bases). The CDR3 consists of 13 residues. CDR1 and CDR2 from the germline V gene are SGHNT and YENEEA. Trimming left V 5 bases short and J 10 bases short, with 17 bases between. The CDR3, as DNA: TGTGCCAGCAGCGTTAATAATAGACAGACAGCTTTCTTT. The encoded protein is CASSVNNRQTAFF.

The chain has TRBV28 and TRBJ1-2, with D perhaps TRBD1 (5 bases). V dropped 7 bases and J dropped 2 bases, with 11 bases sitting between them. Germline V gene data show CDR1 as MDHEN and CDR2 as SYDVKM. The CDR3 covers 13 residues. The CDR3 DNA follows: TGTGCCAGCAATTGGGGGGGGAACTATGGCTACACCTTC. Translation: CASNWGGNYGYTF.

This rearrangement joins TRBV6-5 to TRBJ2-3, with unresolved D. V was pared by 7 bases and J by 1 base, with 15 bases between. The CDR3 has 15 amino acids. The germline gives CDR1 MNHEY, CDR2 SVGAGI. CDR3 residues: CASTLESARTDTQYF. The CDR3, as DNA: TGTGCCAGCACCCTAGAAAGCGCCCGCACAGATACGCAGTATTTT.

This clone was counted a single time. The CDR3 bases are TGTGCCAGCAGCCCTAGCGGGAGAGGGTACAATGAGCAGTTCTTC. This translates into CASSPSGRGYNEQFF. The chain recombines TRBV9 with TRBJ2-1, with 10 bases fitting TRBD2. The CDR3 spans 15 residues. The trim removed 4 bases at V and 4 bases at J, leaving 5 bases unmatched. Germline V gene lookup returns CDR1 SGDLS and CDR2 YYNGEE.

This chain uses TRBV3-1 (or the pseudogene TRBV3-2) with TRBJ2-5; 8 nucleotides match TRBD2. Per the germline V gene, CDR1 is LGHDT and CDR2 is YNNKEL (reference sequence). The CDR3 spans 13 residues. With 4 bases clipped from V and 5 bases from J, the junction kept 3 bases outside the gene matches. CDR3 DNA: TGTGCCAGCAGCCGGCGGGGGGAGGAGACCCAGTACTTC. It is translated as CASSRRGEETQYF.

The rearrangement links TRBV7-3 to TRBJ2-3; 9 bases map to TRBD2. From germline, CDR1 is SGHTA and CDR2 FQGTGA. CDR3 length equals 15 residues. J gave up 6 bases and V 1 base, and 5 bases lay outside the gene matches. The CDR3 bases are TGTGCCAGCAGCTTAATCCCCGGACTAGCGGATACGCAGTATTTT. Translating it yields CASSLIPGLADTQYF.

This sequence joins TRBV2 and TRBJ2-2; perhaps TRBD1 as D (5 bases). Germline V lookup: CDR1 SNHLY, CDR2 FYNNEI. This CDR3 spans 15 amino acids. V lost 3 bases and J lost 1, with 9 bases in between. CDR3 amino acids: CASSDDGQNTGELFF. The CDR3 DNA reads TGTGCCAGCAGTGATGACGGACAGAACACCGGGGAGCTGTTTTTT. The variable domain in full, with the rest retrieved from reference TRBV2 and TRBJ2-2, is EPEVTQTPSHQVTQMGQEVILRCVPISNHLYFYWYRQILGQKVEFLVSFYNNEISEKSEIFDDQFSVERPDGSNFTLKIRSTKLEDSAMYFCASSDDGQNTGELFFGEGSRLTVL.

This clone appeared a few times. The CDR3 nucleotides read TGTGCCAGCAGGCGGACAGGGAACTATGGCTACACCTTC. Translation: CASRRTGNYGYTF. The chain couples TRBV12-3 or TRBV12-4 to TRBJ1-2; 8 nucleotides align to TRBD1. With V trimmed by 6 bases and J by 2 bases, 2 bases remained unmatched. The CDR3 is 13 residues long.

The V gene is TRBV2, the J gene TRBJ1-5; 7 positions agree with TRBD1. V shed 4 bases, J shed 3 bases, and the junction held 12 bases outside the gene matches. The germline V gene has CDR1 SNHLY and CDR2 FYNNEI. The CDR3 consists of 17 residues. The CDR3 is CASSGVQGTGYNQPQHF. The CDR3 nucleotides read TGTGCCAGCAGTGGAGTACAGGGGACCGGGTACAATCAGCCCCAGCATTTT.

The V gene is TRBV5-1, the J gene TRBJ2-1; 8 nucleotides agree with TRBD2. Germline V CDR1 and CDR2: SGHRS, YFSETQ. V shed 3 bases and J 5 bases; nucleotides not matched to a gene: 7. CDR3 length equals 15 residues. CDR3 coding DNA: TGCGCCAGCAGCTCAACTAGCGGATTTCACAATGAGCAGTTCTTC. Its protein product is CASSSTSGFHNEQFF.

The genes are TRBV29-1 and TRBJ1-2; maybe TRBD1 (6 bases). CDR3 size: 13 residues. Germline V CDR1 and CDR2: SQVTM, ANQGSEA. Trimming removed 5 bases from V and 6 bases from J, with 16 bases in between. The CDR3 here is CSVPPAAGDGYTF. In DNA form, the CDR3 reads TGCAGCGTTCCCCCCGCGGCAGGGGATGGCTACACCTTC.

V gene TRBV28 combines with J gene TRBJ2-7; D is ambiguous. CDR1 and CDR2 from the germline V gene are MDHEN and SYDVKM. The V end was cut by 2 bases, the J end by 3 bases, with 20 bases between. The CDR3 has 17 amino acids. This CDR3 is CASSLGAGFAGLYEQYF. For the CDR3, the DNA is TGTGCCAGCAGTTTAGGTGCAGGATTCGCCGGTCTCTACGAGCAGTACTTC.

J is TRBJ2-7 and V is TRBV12-3 or TRBV12-4; 8 nucleotides match TRBD1. V lost 7 bases to trimming and J lost 4 bases; unmatched junction nucleotides: 6. The CDR3 has 13 amino acids. The CDR3 region is CASTRQGAYEQYF. The CDR3 nucleotides read TGTGCCAGCACCCGTCAGGGGGCTTACGAGCAGTACTTC.

J is TRBJ1-6 and V is TRBV19; D is possibly TRBD1 (6 bases). Germline V lookup: CDR1 LNHDA, CDR2 SQIVND (reference sequence). The CDR3 is 14 residues long. The V end was cut by 5 bases, the J end by 7 bases, with 12 bases between. The CDR3 spells CASSYRERNSPLHF. As DNA, the CDR3 is TGTGCCAGTAGTTACAGGGAAAGGAATTCACCCCTCCACTTT.

The rearrangement links TRBV5-4 to TRBJ2-3, with D possibly TRBD2 on 6 matching bases. This CDR3 is built from 14 residues. Germline CDR1 reads SGHNT; CDR2 reads YYREEE (reference sequence). V lost 0 bases and J 6 bases, leaving 11 bases between the germline ends. CDR3 sequence reads: CASSLGGRRDTQYF. The CDR3 coding sequence is TGTGCCAGCAGCTTGGGGGGGAGGAGGGATACGCAGTATTTT.

The rearrangement links TRBV28 to TRBJ2-7; D possibly corresponds to TRBD1 (5 bases). CDR1 and CDR2 from the germline V gene are MDHEN and SYDVKM. The CDR3 has 12 residues. V was pared by 6 bases and J by 1 base, with 7 bases between. The CDR3 sequence is CASRTVSYEQYF. The CDR3 DNA reads as TGTGCCAGCAGGACAGTTTCCTACGAGCAGTACTTC.

The chain combines TRBV19 with TRBJ1-2, with TRBD1 matching 10 bases. This CDR3 comprises 16 residues. Germline trimming cut 2 bases from V and 6 bases from J; bases unmatched to any gene: 9. In germline, CDR1 is LNHDA, CDR2 SQIVND (reference sequence). As DNA, the CDR3 is TGTGCCAGTAGTATACCGAAGGGACAGGGGAAAAATGGCTACACCTTC. This gives the protein CASSIPKGQGKNGYTF. Full variable domain (remainder filled in from reference TRBV19 and TRBJ1-2): DGGITQSPKYLFRKEGQNVTLSCEQNLNHDAMYWYRQDPGQGLRLIYYSQIVNDFQKGDIAEGYSVSREKKESFPLTVTSAQKNPTAFYLCASSIPKGQGKNGYTFGSGTRLTVV.